The rows below give T cell receptor beta chains drawn from one sample of a study of PD-L1 blockade in urothelial cancer. Clones were read by immunoSEQ multiplex PCR, and TCRdb kept only the in-frame ones, dropping some. In the table there are some 38,000 clones, just under 85% of which are singletons. The sample in question was PBMCs, obtained around atezolizumab (anti-PD-L1) treatment. The receptors derive from a man at least 80 years old with urothelial cancer. CDR3s include the opening cysteine and the closing phenylalanine or tryptophan. The size field is filled for only some rows; it gives once, few, many or a size class.

>-|TRBV28
CASIGLNTEAFF
>-|TRBV7-9
CASSLWLAGTGELFF
>-|TRBV10-2
CASSEGDRGGETQYF
>-|TRBV27
CASRSRSTDTQYF
>once|TRBV11-3
CASSLAGSYNEQFF
>-|TRBV2
CASSEAGLAGGNEQFF
>-|TRBV19
CASSTPRQGSSYEQYF
>-|TRBV6-5
CASSYDISSYNEQFF
>once|TRBV6-4
CASRGAGGEQFF
>-|TRBV6-5
CASSYSGVEGFGYTF
>once|TRBV29-1
CSVVFPGVYGYTF
>-|TRBV6-6
CASTQRANTDTQYF
>-|TRBV5-1
CASRDGTSGTGELFF
>-|TRBV25-1
CASSDDTSGHYNEQFF
>-|TRBV7-2
CASSLDRGRPHGETQYF
>-|TRBV19
CASSPLGAGGPAYEQYF
>-|TRBV2
CASSADSTGELFF
>-|TRBV5-4
CASSPVSTDTQYF
>-|TRBV9
CASSLLAEAFYEQYF
>-|TRBV7-9
CASSNLESGELFF
>-|TRBV5-6
CASTRRGRASYNEQFF
>-|TRBV19
CASSPRDSPTDTQYF
>-|TRBV5-1
CASSLGGGGPATGELFF
>-|TRBV10-3
CAISDPGGPPADTQYF
>-|TRBV11-2
CASSLDLQREDKFF
>-|TRBV27
CASSYGAFGETQYF
>-|TRBV30
CAWSVRRQETQYF
>-|TRBV6-5
CASRRTGRNQPQHF
>-|TRBV7-2
CASSPGGSGRQTQYF
>-|TRBV27
CASSSLSLGTGLVTQYF
>-|TRBV7-2
CASSSDRASYEQYF
>-|TRBV5-4
CASSLPGTVRGYTF
>-|TRBV28
CASSLGLNEQYF
>-|TRBV6-5
CASRETGANGYTF
>-|TRBV27
CASRRRQGGDTGELFF
>-|TRBV28
CASSLGGGRTYGYTF
>-|TRBV2
CASSEMLGGGGEQFF
>-|TRBV6-5
CASRETVTSYEQYF
>-|TRBV28
CASSRPGTLAKNIQYF
>-|TRBV27
CASSRTGSLGYTF
>few|TRBV21-1
CASSTLAREVRWTGELFF
>-|TRBV7-8
CASSSISEYNEQFF
>few|TRBV18
CASSPGGMNTEAFF
>-|TRBV19
CASSVTGASYEQYF
>-|TRBV6-1
CASSFRGGNQPQHF
>once|TRBV29-1
CSVVLTYEQYF
>-|TRBV19
CASSTRKWGEYGYTF
>-|TRBV11-2
CASSLGDSLKETQYF
>-|TRBV7-6
CASSGIAGKTYNEQFF
>once|TRBV7-6
CASSSMTGLNTEAFF
>-|TRBV27
CASSLTLAGVGEQYF
>-|TRBV6-6
CASSYSRDYTEAFF
>-|TRBV10-3
CAISGTDQETQYF
>-|TRBV5-6
CASSLPGLAELFF
>-|TRBV28
CASSSRQGAGQPQHF